The clone carrying this T cell receptor beta chain was seen a handful of times. As yet, its antigen is unknown. This CDR3 contains 14 residues. From germline, CDR1 is LGHDT and CDR2 YNNKEL (reference sequence). V lost 5 bases and J 5 bases, leaving 12 bases between the germline ends. The data were obtained in a study of T cells after yellow fever vaccination. Study-level points and caveats: Primary-vaccination clones mostly resurfaced post-booster (nearly 97% CD4, around 88% CD8). The secondary T-cell response peaked on day 5, not day 15, but was weaker.

One entry per CDR3 protein, called by TCRdb with MiXCR from the 5' RACE reads. Of 200,000 to 300,000 distinct CDR3 sequences in the sample, less than 9% were seen once. This chain connects TRBV3-1 to TRBJ2-2; D is tentatively TRBD1 or TRBD2 (5 bases each). Material: CD4+ T cells sorted from PBMCs, obtained 15 days after the yellow fever booster vaccination. The source of this sequence is a man aged 30-40 years who received the YFV17D yellow fever vaccine. The DNA for the CDR3 is TGTGCCAGCAGCACCCCAGGGAGAACCGGGGAGCTGTTTTTT. Translating gives CASSTPGRTGELFF.